Given below is one T cell receptor beta chain in context. Its antigen is unknown. The germline gives CDR1 SGHTA, CDR2 FQGNSA. The length of the CDR3 is 15 residues. V was trimmed by 5 bases and J by 5 bases, leaving 19 bases between them. The sample is drawn from a study of cytomegalovirus exposure and HLA in healthy donors. Whole-study findings and limits: What a later analysis showed was that several of the most significant clusters appeared linked to common viral pathogens. TCR association rates varied by HLA locus in a later analysis, with DRB1 highest and HLA-C lowest. 164 TCR beta chains were listed as cytomegalovirus-associated. Association of under 20,000 TCR beta sequences with HLA alleles was found at 0.05 false discovery rate in a later analysis.

Both 60 Vbeta primers and 13 Jbeta primers went into the PCR. Method: immunoSEQ multiplex PCR; TCRdb's copy keeps in-frame clones and lacks some. The data hold approximately 110,000 clones, with 70% to 85% observed a single time. The sample consisted of PBMCs. The sequence came from a woman in her 40s in good health and CMV-seronegative. The chain joins TRBV7-2 to TRBJ2-7; weak D call: TRBD1 (7 bases). The CDR3 bases are TGTGCCAGCAGCCGGTGGGGGGACGGACAGGACGAGCAGTACTTC. This encodes CASSRWGDGQDEQYF.